These T cell receptor beta chains were read from a single sample in a study of shared clonotypes between healthy human individuals. Repertoires were generated with immunoSEQ multiplex PCR, while TCRdb's copy carries only in-frame clones and drops some. The data show under 2.5 million clones, 92% seen once. Sequenced sample: naive CD4+ T cells from PBMCs. The receptor set was obtained from a man aged 18-30 years in good health. Some clones in this sample may be carry-over from other donors' samples. The CDR3 runs from the conserved cysteine through the conserved F or W. D genes are given only for firm matches. Size tells how often a clone was seen (once, few, many) or the class of an expanded clone, and some rows leave it out.

j_call	clone_size	d_call	cdr3_length	v_call	cdr3_nt	cdr3_aa
TRBJ1-1	once	.	14	TRBV28	TGTGCCAGCAGTTCCCCGGGAGATAGCACTGAAGCTTTCTTT	CASSSPGDSTEAFF
TRBJ2-7	.	.	12	TRBV11-2	TGTGCCAGCAGCTTGAGAGGAGGCGAGCAGTACTTC	CASSLRGGEQYF
TRBJ2-5	.	.	11	TRBV27	TGTGCCAGCAGTTTATTAGAGACCCAGTACTTC	CASSLLETQYF
TRBJ1-1	.	.	15	TRBV27	TGTGCCAGCAGTGCCACCGGGGGGGACGGCGCTGAAGCTTTCTTT	CASSATGGDGAEAFF
TRBJ2-5	.	.	11	TRBV7-2	TGTGCCAGCAGCGACCAAGAGACCCAGTACTTC	CASSDQETQYF
TRBJ2-1	once	.	15	TRBV9	TGTGCCAGCAGCGTAGGGGGGACCCAAAACAATGAGCAGTTCTTC	CASSVGGTQNNEQFF
TRBJ1-4	.	TRBD1	14	TRBV6-1	TGTGCCAGCAGTCGGGACAGTCTCGGTGAAAAACTGTTTTTT	CASSRDSLGEKLFF
TRBJ2-7	.	.	16	TRBV7-2	TGTGCCAGCAGTCACCCCACAGGGTGGAGCTCCTACGAGCAGTACTTC	CASSHPTGWSSYEQYF
TRBJ1-1	.	.	14	TRBV4-1	TGCGCCAGCAGCCAAGTGGTAGTTACGGGTGAAGCTTTCTTT	CASSQVVVTGEAFF
TRBJ2-1	.	.	13	TRBV5-1	TGCGCCAGCAGCTTGGTGGCCGCGGGTGAGCAGTTCTTC	CASSLVAAGEQFF
TRBJ2-1	.	TRBD2	15	TRBV2	TGTGCCACCACGAGTGGCGGGAGCTCCTACAATGAGCAGTTCTTC	CATTSGGSSYNEQFF
TRBJ2-3	once	.	15	TRBV5-1	TGCGCCAGCAGCCAAACGGACGGATCCACAGATACGCAGTATTTT	CASSQTDGSTDTQYF
TRBJ1-1	.	.	15	TRBV9	TGTGCCAGCAGCGGCTCGGCGTCGGGCGGCACTGAAGCTTTCTTT	CASSGSASGGTEAFF
TRBJ1-2	.	.	13	TRBV7-8	TGTGCCAGCAGCTTAGCGTTCGGATATGGCTACACCTTC	CASSLAFGYGYTF
TRBJ2-1	.	.	13	TRBV7-3	TGTGCCAGCAGCTTAACGGTGGTGGGGGAGCAGTTCTTC	CASSLTVVGEQFF
TRBJ1-2	few	.	14	TRBV2	TGTGCCAGCAAAGGCTCGCGCGCAGATCGTGGCTACACCTTC	CASKGSRADRGYTF
TRBJ1-1	.	.	15	TRBV4-1	TGCGCCAGCAGCCCGAGTGGGGGTTGGGGTACTGAAGCTTTCTTT	CASSPSGGWGTEAFF
TRBJ2-7	.	TRBD1	15	TRBV4-3	TGCGCCAGCAGCCAAGATGGGAGACAGGGGCTCGAGCAGTACTTC	CASSQDGRQGLEQYF
TRBJ2-5	.	.	15	TRBV7-3	TGTGCCAGCAGCTTAGAAGCGGTTTACCAAGAGACCCAGTACTTC	CASSLEAVYQETQYF
TRBJ2-3	.	TRBD1	15	TRBV28	TGTGCCAGCAGTTTAAGACAGGGTAGCACAGATACGCAGTATTTT	CASSLRQGSTDTQYF
TRBJ2-7	.	.	15	TRBV4-3	TGCGCCAGCAGCCAAACGGAGGAGAGATCCTACGAGCAGTACTTC	CASSQTEERSYEQYF
TRBJ2-5	.	.	13	TRBV28	TGTGCCAGCAGCATACTAGGAGGGGAGACCCAGTACTTC	CASSILGGETQYF
TRBJ2-3	.	.	12	TRBV29-1	TGCAGCGGCGGGACTAGCACAGATACGCAGTATTTT	CSGGTSTDTQYF
TRBJ1-5	.	.	13	TRBV7-8	TGTGCCAGCAGCCTTTCTGACATGAGGTCCTGGCATTTT	CASSLSDMRSWHF
TRBJ2-3	.	TRBD2	13	TRBV28	TGTGCCAGCAGACTAGCGGGAGGAGATACGCAGTATTTT	CASRLAGGDTQYF
TRBJ2-1	.	TRBD2	13	TRBV29-1	TGCAGCGTTGGCCTAGCGGGTGAAAATGAGCAGTTCTTC	CSVGLAGENEQFF
TRBJ1-2	.	.	15	TRBV6-1	TGTGCCAGCAGTGAAGGGCAGGGCCCATCCTATGGCTACACCTTC	CASSEGQGPSYGYTF
TRBJ2-5	.	TRBD1	18	TRBV7-2	TGTGCCAGCAGCTTAGGGACCTACAGGGGGTTGGCTCGAGAGACCCAGTACTTC	CASSLGTYRGLARETQYF
TRBJ2-7	.	TRBD1	15	TRBV28	TGTGCCAGCAGTTCAGGGGGCCTTGGTCCTTACGAGCAGTACTTC	CASSSGGLGPYEQYF
TRBJ2-2	.	.	17	TRBV5-1	TGCGCCAGCAGCTTGGCGGACAGAACAGGGTTCACCGGGGAGCTGTTTTTT	CASSLADRTGFTGELFF
TRBJ1-5	.	TRBD1	18	TRBV5-1	TGCGCCAGCAGCCAGACGGCGAGGGACAGGGTAGGGAATCAGCCCCAGCATTTT	CASSQTARDRVGNQPQHF
TRBJ2-1	.	.	15	TRBV6-5	TGTGCCAGCAGTTACTCGAGCGGATCGGGTCGTGAGCAGTTCTTC	CASSYSSGSGREQFF
TRBJ2-1	.	.	12	TRBV10-1	TGCGCCAGCAGTAACTACTACAATGAGCAGTTCTTC	CASSNYYNEQFF
TRBJ1-4	once	.	14	TRBV6-1	TGTGCCAGCAGTGGCCTTTCAACTAATGAAAAACTGTTTTTT	CASSGLSTNEKLFF
TRBJ2-3	.	TRBD2	16	TRBV11-2	TGTGCCAGCAGCTTAGGGACTAGCGGGAGGGCCTATACGCAGTATTTT	CASSLGTSGRAYTQYF
TRBJ2-2	.	.	16	TRBV5-4	TGTGCCAGCAGTTTGGGTTGGGGGACTGACACCGGGGAGCTGTTTTTT	CASSLGWGTDTGELFF
TRBJ2-7	.	.	14	TRBV5-1	TGCGCCAGCAGCTTGGAGGCCTCCTCCTACGAGCAGTACTTC	CASSLEASSYEQYF
TRBJ2-1	.	TRBD2	19	TRBV28	TGTGCCAGCAGCCAATCCCTTTCTTACGGGGGAGGGCCGAGCAATGAGCAGTTCTTC	CASSQSLSYGGGPSNEQFF
TRBJ2-7	.	.	12	TRBV18	TGTGCCAGCTCACTGGAACTTGGCGGGCAGTACTTC	CASSLELGGQYF
TRBJ2-3	.	TRBD1	18	TRBV14	TGTGCCAGCAGCCAATGGGGACAGGGACAAGTCAGGGGAGATACGCAGTATTTT	CASSQWGQGQVRGDTQYF
TRBJ2-1	.	TRBD1	15	TRBV25-1	TGTGCCAGCAGTGGGAAGGGGACAGGGCGGGATGAGCAGTTCTTC	CASSGKGTGRDEQFF
TRBJ2-1	few	.	15	TRBV6-5	TGTGCCAGCAACTCACCTTATTCAGGGTCGAATGAGCAGTTCTTC	CASNSPYSGSNEQFF
TRBJ2-5	.	.	15	TRBV9	TGTGCCAGCAGCGTAGGGAATTCAGCCCAAGAGACCCAGTACTTC	CASSVGNSAQETQYF
TRBJ1-5	.	.	16	TRBV18	TGTGCCAGCTCACCTCTCCCGGACGGGCAATATCAGCCCCAGCATTTT	CASSPLPDGQYQPQHF
TRBJ1-4	.	TRBD1	16	TRBV9	TGTGCCAGCAGCCCCCATTTGTACAGGGGGGATGAAAAACTGTTTTTT	CASSPHLYRGDEKLFF
TRBJ2-7	.	TRBD1	15	TRBV6-6	TGTGCCAGCAGTTCTCCGGGACAGGGCGCCTACGAGCAGTACTTC	CASSSPGQGAYEQYF
TRBJ2-3	once	TRBD2	15	TRBV7-2	TGTGCCAGCAGCTTAGTAGCGGGAGTTACAGATACGCAGTATTTT	CASSLVAGVTDTQYF
TRBJ2-1	.	TRBD2	16	TRBV4-1	TGCGCCAGCAGCCAAGAAAGACTAGCGGGAGTCCATGAGCAGTTCTTC	CASSQERLAGVHEQFF
TRBJ1-4	.	TRBD1	17	TRBV5-4	TGTGCCAGCAGCTTGGGGGTCGACAGGGGCCCGTCGGAAAAACTGTTTTTT	CASSLGVDRGPSEKLFF
TRBJ1-5	.	TRBD1	17	TRBV5-1	TGCGCCAGCAGCTTGGGAGTGACAGGGGGCGCAGGGCAGCCCCAGCATTTT	CASSLGVTGGAGQPQHF
TRBJ2-2	.	TRBD1	18	TRBV7-9	TGTGCCAGCAGTCAGAAGGCCGGGACAGGGGGCTCCACCGGGGAGCTGTTTTTT	CASSQKAGTGGSTGELFF
TRBJ2-4	.	TRBD1	15	TRBV27	TGTGCCAGCCTGCCGACAGGGGAAGCCAAAAACATTCAGTACTTC	CASLPTGEAKNIQYF
TRBJ2-2	.	.	16	TRBV28	TGTGCCAGCAGTTTATACGGGCTAGCAGATACCGGGGAGCTGTTTTTT	CASSLYGLADTGELFF
TRBJ2-7	.	.	15	TRBV6-6	TGTGCCAGCAGCCCTACTAATAGGGAGTTTTCCGAGCAGTACTTC	CASSPTNREFSEQYF